These 6 T cell receptor beta chains came from one sample sequenced in a study of cytomegalovirus exposure and HLA in healthy donors. A multiplex PCR was run with 60 Vbeta primers and 13 Jbeta primers. The data were produced by immunoSEQ multiplex PCR, yet TCRdb's version contains in-frame clones alone and is incomplete. Found here are about 150,000 clones, around 82% of them singletons; the top ten hold about 0.37%. The sequenced sample was PBMCs. These receptors originate from a boy between 2 and 15 years old in good health and CMV-seronegative.

The chain's CDR3 is CASSQAGENTGELFF. For the CDR3, the DNA is TGTGCCAGCTCACAAGCGGGAGAGAACACCGGGGAGCTGTTTTTT. The chain recombines TRBV18 with TRBJ2-2, with TRBD2 matching 8 bases. V lost 4 bases and J lost 1; bases outside the gene matches: 2. The CDR3 runs 15 residues. Germline V lookup: CDR1 KGHSH, CDR2 LQKENI.

V and J are TRBV28 and TRBJ2-3; TRBD1 might be the D (6 bases). Germline loops: CDR1 MDHEN, CDR2 SYDVKM. With 1 base removed from V and 5 bases from J, the gap between germline ends came to 16 bases. This CDR3 is 16 amino acids long. CDR3 loop: CASSLLRRGQKDTQYF. The DNA for the CDR3 is TGTGCCAGCAGTTTATTAAGAAGAGGACAGAAAGATACGCAGTATTTT.

In its sample, this clone was seen once. The rearrangement joins TRBV5-4 to TRBJ1-2, with D maybe TRBD1 (6 bases). The CDR3 sequence is 15 residues long. Per the germline V gene, CDR1 is SGHNT and CDR2 is YYREEE (reference sequence). Trimming removed 3 bases at V and 4 bases at J, with 16 bases between. CDR3 loop: CASSSYRVEGYGYTF. The CDR3, as DNA: TGTGCCAGCAGCTCCTACAGGGTAGAAGGCTATGGCTACACCTTC.

This clone was found once. The chain uses TRBV27 and TRBJ1-1; maybe TRBD1 (6 bases). The CDR3 length is 14 residues. Trimming took off 1 base at V and 3 bases at J, with 9 bases between the two ends. CDR1 and CDR2 from the germline V gene are MNHEY and SMNVEV (reference sequence). This CDR3 is CASSLWAGDTEAFF. CDR3 in DNA: TGTGCCAGCAGTTTATGGGCAGGGGACACTGAAGCTTTCTTT.

The V gene is TRBV12-2, the J gene TRBJ2-7; TRBD2 reflects the table's D call only, with no check against the DNA. TRBV12-2 is recorded as a pseudogene. The CDR3 runs 13 residues. CDR3 DNA: TGTGCAAGTCGCCGGGCGGGAACCTACGAGCAGTACTTC. This gives the protein CASRRAGTYEQYF.

V is TRBV2 and J is TRBJ2-4; 8 positions match TRBD1. The CDR3 is made up of 14 amino acids. Germline V gene sequence: CDR1 SNHLY, CDR2 FYNNEI. Unmatched junction bases numbered 3, after V lost 4 bases and J lost 4 bases. The CDR3 reads CASSVRTGKNIQYF. The CDR3 DNA sequence: TGTGCCAGCAGTGTTCGGACAGGGAAAAACATTCAGTACTTC. The full variable domain, with the rest looked up from reference TRBV2 and TRBJ2-4, is EPEVTQTPSHQVTQMGQEVILRCVPISNHLYFYWYRQILGQKVEFLVSFYNNEISEKSEIFDDQFSVERPDGSNFTLKIRSTKLEDSAMYFCASSVRTGKNIQYFGAGTRLSVL.